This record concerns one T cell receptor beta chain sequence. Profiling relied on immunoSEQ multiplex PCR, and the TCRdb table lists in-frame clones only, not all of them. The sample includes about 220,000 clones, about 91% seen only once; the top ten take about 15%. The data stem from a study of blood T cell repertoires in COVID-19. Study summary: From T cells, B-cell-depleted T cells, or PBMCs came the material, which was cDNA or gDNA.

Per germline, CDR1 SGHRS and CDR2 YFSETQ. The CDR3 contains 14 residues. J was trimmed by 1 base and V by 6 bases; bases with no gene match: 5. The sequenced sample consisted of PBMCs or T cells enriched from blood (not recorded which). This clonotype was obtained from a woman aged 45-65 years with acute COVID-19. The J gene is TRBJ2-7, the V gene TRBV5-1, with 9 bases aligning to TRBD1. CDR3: CASTETGGSYEQYF. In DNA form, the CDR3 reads TGCGCCAGCACAGAGACAGGGGGGTCCTACGAGCAGTACTTC.